The TCR beta chain described here comes from a study of a mutant IDH1 vaccine in newly diagnosed glioma. Study-level background: At weeks 1, 3, 5, 7, 11, 15, 19 and 23, patients received a vaccination, eight in all. Either 4-6 weeks after radiotherapy alone or alongside temozolomide, vaccination was begun. Patients' prior therapy spanned radiotherapy, temozolomide, or both; most underwent both.

Sequencing was performed with immunoSEQ multiplex PCR; in TCRdb, only in-frame clones are kept and a portion is missing. Of some 42,000 clones in the sample, around 74% were seen once. On this clone: Its target is not known.

This sample's time point: week 23, last vaccination. Vaccinated patients received 300 ug of mutant IDH1 20-mer peptide per dose, with topical imiquimod. Specimen: PBMCs, collected from a glioma patient whose treatment included an IDH1 peptide vaccine. The clonotype originates from a man in his fifties or sixties with glioma.

CDR3 region: CASSEKTGGTGELFF. DNA for the CDR3: TGTGCCAGCAGTGAAAAGACAGGGGGGACCGGGGAGCTGTTTTTT. The chain has TRBV25-1 and TRBJ2-2; 9 positions match TRBD1. CDR1 and CDR2 (germline): MGHDK, SYGVNS. V lost 2 bases and J lost 5; bases outside the gene matches: 3. The CDR3 is made up of 15 amino acids.